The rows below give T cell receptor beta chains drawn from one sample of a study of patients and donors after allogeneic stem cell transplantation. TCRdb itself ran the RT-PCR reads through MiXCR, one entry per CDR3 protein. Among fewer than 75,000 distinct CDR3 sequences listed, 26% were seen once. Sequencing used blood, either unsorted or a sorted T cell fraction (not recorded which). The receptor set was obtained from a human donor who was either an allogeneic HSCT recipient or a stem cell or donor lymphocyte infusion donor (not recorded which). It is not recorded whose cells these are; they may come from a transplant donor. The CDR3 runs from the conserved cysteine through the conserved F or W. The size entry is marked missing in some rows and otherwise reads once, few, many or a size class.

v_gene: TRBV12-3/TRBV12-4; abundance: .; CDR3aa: CATRVGWNYGYTF
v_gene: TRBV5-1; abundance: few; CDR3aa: CASSLGQGGEKLFF
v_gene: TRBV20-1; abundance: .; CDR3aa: CSARDPQRSSSYEQYF
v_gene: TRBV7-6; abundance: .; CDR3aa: CASSLAGTGGNTQYF
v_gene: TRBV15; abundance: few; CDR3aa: CATSRVETDYGYTF
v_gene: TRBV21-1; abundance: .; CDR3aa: CASSNRDTLGETQYF
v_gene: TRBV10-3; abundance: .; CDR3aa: CAISSLTGELFF
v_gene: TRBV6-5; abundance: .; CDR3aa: CASSSPQSGKLFF
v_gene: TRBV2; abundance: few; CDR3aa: CASRTDTDTQYF
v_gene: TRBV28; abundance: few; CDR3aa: CASSSDWRGTGELFF
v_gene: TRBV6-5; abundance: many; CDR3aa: CASSYWPSTGFGGYTF
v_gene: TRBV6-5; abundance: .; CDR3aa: CASSYSSWSSSYEQYF
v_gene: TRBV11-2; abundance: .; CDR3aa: CASSFPEVAGTDTQYF
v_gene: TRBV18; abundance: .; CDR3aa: CASSPSGSGANVLTF
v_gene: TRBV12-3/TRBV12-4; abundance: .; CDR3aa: CASSPMGVEAFF
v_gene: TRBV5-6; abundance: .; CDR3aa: CASSLLAEITSTDTQYF
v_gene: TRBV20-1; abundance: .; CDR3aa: CSATLGYYNAFF
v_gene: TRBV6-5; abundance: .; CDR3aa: CASSYSFGFGFGNQPQHF
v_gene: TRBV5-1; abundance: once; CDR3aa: CASSFVDSLYNEQFF
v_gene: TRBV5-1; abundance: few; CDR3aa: CASSFGQGVSYEQYF
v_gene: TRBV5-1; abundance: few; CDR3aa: CASSLRADLYEQYF
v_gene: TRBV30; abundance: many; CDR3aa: CAWVQGPLGADTQYF
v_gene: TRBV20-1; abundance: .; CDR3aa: CSARHRDSSPMNTEAFF
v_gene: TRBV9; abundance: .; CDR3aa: CASSPEGVREQYF
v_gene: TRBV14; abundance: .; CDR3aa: CATRRGAKSDTQYF
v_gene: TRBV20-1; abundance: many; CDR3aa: CSAHGEGRSGTYNEQFF
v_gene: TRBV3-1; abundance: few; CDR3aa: CASSQGGRKYGYTF
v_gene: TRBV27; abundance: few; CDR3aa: CASSPHGDRTYNEQFF